This T cell receptor (beta chain) is from a study of shared clonotypes between healthy human individuals. This clone was detected only once. Only in-frame clones appear in the TCRdb table, and some are missing; sequencing was by immunoSEQ multiplex PCR. Of about 690,000 clones in the sample, around 90% were seen once. This CDR3 comprises 11 residues. V lost 8 bases to trimming and J lost 6 bases, with 11 bases between them. The germline V gene has CDR1 SEHNR and CDR2 FQNEAQ (reference sequence). Material: memory CD8+ T cells from PBMCs. Sample subset: CD45RO+ cells pooled with CCR7-negative TemRA cells. The receptor comes from a man in his late teens or twenties in good health. Some clones in this sample may be carry-over from other donors' samples. This chain joins TRBV7-9 and TRBJ2-7; D is unresolved. The CDR3 protein is CASGISGEQYF. The CDR3 DNA reads TGTGCCAGCGGCATCTCAGGCGAGCAGTACTTC.